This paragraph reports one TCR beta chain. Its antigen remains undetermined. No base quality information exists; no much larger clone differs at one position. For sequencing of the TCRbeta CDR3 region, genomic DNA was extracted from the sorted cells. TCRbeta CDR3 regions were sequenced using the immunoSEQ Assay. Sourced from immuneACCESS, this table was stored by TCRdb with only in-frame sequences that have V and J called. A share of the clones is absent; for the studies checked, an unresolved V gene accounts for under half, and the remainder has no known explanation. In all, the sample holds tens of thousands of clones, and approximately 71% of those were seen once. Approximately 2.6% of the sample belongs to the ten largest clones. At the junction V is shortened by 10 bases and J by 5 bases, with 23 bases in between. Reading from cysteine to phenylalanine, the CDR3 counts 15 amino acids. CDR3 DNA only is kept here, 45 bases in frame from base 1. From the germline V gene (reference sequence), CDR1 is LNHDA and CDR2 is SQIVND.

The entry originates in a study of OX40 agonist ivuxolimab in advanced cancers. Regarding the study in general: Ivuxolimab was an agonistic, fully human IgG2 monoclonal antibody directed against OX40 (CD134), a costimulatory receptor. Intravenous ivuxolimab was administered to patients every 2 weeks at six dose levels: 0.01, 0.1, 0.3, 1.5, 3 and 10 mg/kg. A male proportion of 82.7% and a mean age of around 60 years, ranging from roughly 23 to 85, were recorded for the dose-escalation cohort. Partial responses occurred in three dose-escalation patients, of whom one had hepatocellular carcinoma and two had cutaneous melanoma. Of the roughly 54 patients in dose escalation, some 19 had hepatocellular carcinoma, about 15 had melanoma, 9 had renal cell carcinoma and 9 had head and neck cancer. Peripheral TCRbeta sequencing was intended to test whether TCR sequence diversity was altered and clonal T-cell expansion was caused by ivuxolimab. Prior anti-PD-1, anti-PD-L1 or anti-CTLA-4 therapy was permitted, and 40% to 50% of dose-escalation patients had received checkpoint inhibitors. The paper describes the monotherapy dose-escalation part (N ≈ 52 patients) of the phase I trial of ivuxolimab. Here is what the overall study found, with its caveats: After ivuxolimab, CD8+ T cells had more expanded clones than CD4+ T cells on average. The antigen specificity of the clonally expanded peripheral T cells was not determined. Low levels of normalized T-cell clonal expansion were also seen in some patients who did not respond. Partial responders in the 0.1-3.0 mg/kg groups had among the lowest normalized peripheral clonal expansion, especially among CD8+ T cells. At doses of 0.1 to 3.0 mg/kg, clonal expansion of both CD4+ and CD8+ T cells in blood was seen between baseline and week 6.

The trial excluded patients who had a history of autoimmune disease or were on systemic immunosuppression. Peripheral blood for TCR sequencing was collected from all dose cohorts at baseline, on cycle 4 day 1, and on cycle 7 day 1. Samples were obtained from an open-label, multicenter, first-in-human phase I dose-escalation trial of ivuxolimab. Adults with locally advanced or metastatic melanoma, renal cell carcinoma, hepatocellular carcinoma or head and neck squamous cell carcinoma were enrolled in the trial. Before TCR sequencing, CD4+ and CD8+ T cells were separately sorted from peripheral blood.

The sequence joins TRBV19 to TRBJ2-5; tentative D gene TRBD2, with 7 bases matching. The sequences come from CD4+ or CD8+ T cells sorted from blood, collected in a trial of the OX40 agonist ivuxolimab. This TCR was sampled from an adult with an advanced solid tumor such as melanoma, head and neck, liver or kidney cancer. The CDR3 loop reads CATSWGGGSEETQYF. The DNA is TGTGCCACCTCCTGGGGAGGGGGGTCCGAGGAGACCCAGTACTTC.